Detailed here is one T cell receptor (beta chain). The antigen is undetermined. The data are from a study of cytomegalovirus exposure and HLA in healthy donors. Study-level points and caveats: A previous analysis found most TCR beta V segments productive roughly 90% or roughly 30% of the time. TCR beta chains numbering more than 150 were designated cytomegalovirus-associated. Available immune exposure information covered CMV serostatus only.

The primer mix had 60 Vbeta and 13 Jbeta primers. Original processing notes: Around 10 million of the 60 million to 80 million unique TCR beta chains counted in a later analysis were shared. TCRdb's copy holds only in-frame clones and misses some; the assay was immunoSEQ multiplex PCR. V and J calls and clone size are copied from that table; D and trimming were computed from the DNA. The sample lists some 100,000 clones, about three quarters occurring once. CDR1 is MDHEN, CDR2 SYDVKM, per germline. The CDR3 runs 17 residues. J gave up 3 bases and V 6 bases, and 12 bases lay outside the gene matches. Sample: PBMCs. This TCR was sampled from a male donor in good health and CMV-seropositive. This chain links TRBV28 with TRBJ2-2; TRBD2 matches 8 bases. The CDR3 loop reads CASSKPSGLVYTGELFF. The CDR3 region has the DNA TGTGCCAGCAGCAAACCTTCGGGACTAGTGTACACCGGGGAGCTGTTTTTT.